This T cell receptor (beta chain) stems from a study of cytomegalovirus exposure and HLA in healthy donors. With regard to this clone: The antigen is undetermined.

V shed 6 bases and J 4 bases; nucleotides not matched to a gene: 5. This CDR3 contains 13 residues. CDR1 and CDR2 (germline): MNHNY, SVGAGI (reference sequence). Findings and limits, study-wide: A later analysis found that most CMV-associated TCR beta chains appeared HLA-restricted. The majority of TCR sequences were rare, yet some public TCRs appeared in many donors. Earlier analysis yielded a pattern in which most TCR beta V segments were productive about 90% or about 30% of the time.

The PCR was carried out with 60 Vbeta primers and 13 Jbeta primers. Sequencing was performed with immunoSEQ multiplex PCR; in TCRdb, only in-frame clones are kept and a portion is missing. This table has under 300,000 clones, approximately 81% appearing once. The V gene is TRBV6-6, the J gene TRBJ1-2; 7 bases align to TRBD1. Material: PBMCs. This clonotype was sampled from a woman aged 60-70 years in good health and CMV-seropositive. CDR3 loop: CASRQQGIYGYTF. The CDR3 nucleotides read TGTGCCAGCAGACAACAGGGGATCTATGGCTACACCTTC.